These 8 T cell receptor beta chains came from one sample sequenced in a study of Graves' ophthalmopathy and Graves' hyperthyroidism. Using RNA transcripts, the TCR beta CDR3 regions were amplified. Amplification began with first-round RT-PCR using HTBI primers, then second-round multiplex PCR was performed. One entry per CDR3 protein results from TCRdb running MiXCR on the multiplex PCR reads. The sample lists approximately 480,000 distinct CDR3 sequences, over 13% occurring once. The sequencing sample was made of blood. These TCRs come from a woman aged 25 to 39 with Graves' ophthalmopathy.

This clonotype was recorded many times. The V gene is TRBV5-1, the J gene TRBJ2-2, with 7 bases matching TRBD2. This CDR3 is 15 amino acids long. The J segment lost 2 bases and the V segment lost 3 bases, leaving 4 bases of the junction unmatched. Germline-derived CDR1 and CDR2 are SGHRS and YFSETQ. The CDR3 DNA is TGCGCCAGCAGCTGGGACTACCCTAACACCGGGGAGCTGTTTTTT. As protein: CASSWDYPNTGELFF.

Details on this clonotype: Possible read error: a much larger clone is one base away. The chain combines TRBV12-3 or TRBV12-4 with TRBJ2-7; 10 bases align to TRBD1. The CDR3 is made up of 15 amino acids. After removal of 6 bases from V and 3 bases from J, the junction contained 8 bases not matched to a gene. CDR3 sequence (DNA): TGTGCCAGCAGACCTGACAGGGGGCGCCTCTACGAGCAGTACTTC. The encoded protein is CASRPDRGRLYEQYF.

The table lists this clonotype with a few counts. The V and J genes are TRBV19 and TRBJ1-1; 7 nucleotides match TRBD1. From germline, CDR1 is LNHDA and CDR2 SQIVND (reference sequence). V lost 5 bases and J lost 8; bases outside the gene matches: 8. CDR3 length: 13 residues. CDR3 nucleotides: TGTGCCAGTAGTCCCCGGACAGGCATAGAAGCTTTCTTT. Its translation: CASSPRTGIEAFF.

This clonotype appeared many times. The genes are TRBV18 and TRBJ1-3; tentative D call: TRBD1 (5 bases). The ends were cut back, 2 bases at V and 1 base at J, with 12 bases in the middle. CDR3 length: 16 amino acids. Per the germline V gene, CDR1 is KGHSH and CDR2 is LQKENI. The CDR3 DNA sequence: TGTGCCAGCTCACCAGGCAGGGCAGGATCTGGAAACACCATATATTTT. Translated, it gives CASSPGRAGSGNTIYF.

This clonotype was seen repeatedly, ten times or more. The V gene is TRBV6-5, the J gene TRBJ1-1; 7 bases are a match to TRBD1. J gave up 0 bases and V 4 bases, and 11 bases lay outside the gene matches. The CDR3 is made up of 17 amino acids. Germline V gives CDR1 MNHEY, CDR2 SVGAGI. CDR3 nucleotides: TGTGCCAGCAGTTTATTTCGGACAGGTACCATGAACACTGAAGCTTTCTTT. Residues: CASSLFRTGTMNTEAFF.

The sample holds many counts of this clonotype. The rearrangement uses TRBV12-3 or TRBV12-4 and TRBJ1-5, with 10 positions matching TRBD1. The trim removed 7 bases at V and 5 bases at J, leaving 8 bases unmatched. CDR3 length equals 15 residues. CDR3 bases: TGTGCCAGCAACCCGGGACAGGGGTCGCATCAGCCCCAGCATTTT. Encoded protein: CASNPGQGSHQPQHF.

This clonotype was detected ten times or more. The genes are TRBV6-1 and TRBJ2-7; tentative D call: TRBD2 (5 bases). The CDR3 has 13 amino acids. Germline V gene data show CDR1 as MNHNS and CDR2 as SASEGT. The V and J ends lost 0 bases and 4 bases respectively, with 7 bases between them. The CDR3, as DNA: TGTGCCAGCAGTGAAGCCCGCGGGTACGAGCAGTACTTC. This codes for CASSEARGYEQYF.

This clonotype was observed at least ten times. The chain carries TRBV10-3 and TRBJ1-5; D possibly corresponds to TRBD1 (6 bases). CDR3 length: 15 residues. In germline, CDR1 is ENHRY, CDR2 SYGVKD. CDR3 residues: CATQSRTDSNQPQHF. The CDR3, as DNA: TGTGCTACTCAGAGCCGGACAGATAGCAATCAGCCCCAGCATTTT.